This T cell receptor (beta chain) comes out of a study of CD8+CD57+ T cells in acquired aplastic anemia. Across the study: Quantities of DNA derived from sorted CD4+ and CD8+ cells averaged approximately 3 ug.

Profiling that covered TCR beta VDJ and CDR3 relied on genomic DNA as its template. From the reads, TCRdb called clonotypes with MiXCR, one entry per CDR3 protein. The data hold just over 450,000 distinct CDR3 sequences, with around 33% observed a single time. The CDR3 totals 14 residues. Germline values: CDR1 ENHRY, CDR2 SYGVKD. J lost 8 bases, V lost 4 bases, and 9 bases had no gene match. CD8+CD57+ cell expansion, shown by flow cytometry, had occurred in the patients selected for sequencing. The clonotype originates from a human donor with aplastic anemia. The V call is TRBV10-3, the J call TRBJ1-2; 8 nucleotides match TRBD1. Sequencing input: sorted CD4+, CD8+, or CD8+CD57+ T cells (not recorded which) from PBMCs. The CDR3 region is CAISGVNTGGGYTF. The CDR3 coding sequence is TGTGCCATCAGTGGAGTTAACACAGGGGGAGGCTACACCTTC.